Below, 13 T cell receptor beta chains from the same sample are listed, as sequenced in a study of early T cells in non-severe SARS-CoV-2 infection (dated by TCRdb to about 2021). Libraries were prepared through 5' RACE. Data came from a NextSeq 500. TCRdb passed the public sequencing reads through fastp at Q25 and MiXCR, retaining productive beta sequences. Each record represents a unique CDR3 protein, reported with the most common genes and DNA among its rows. In this sample the table shows around 53,000 distinct CDR3 sequences, approximately 9.4% of which occur a single time. The ten biggest clones cover roughly 8.3% of the sample. The sequenced sample was whole blood. These TCRs come from an adult who was a healthcare worker with PCR-confirmed SARS-CoV-2 infection or an uninfected control (not recorded which).

This clonotype was recorded many times. The V gene is TRBV5-4, the J gene TRBJ1-2; D is uncertain. This CDR3 has 13 residues. V was cut by 4 bases and J by 4 bases, with 11 bases left in between. CDR1 and CDR2 (germline): SGHNT, YYREEE (reference sequence). CDR3 region: CASSPRSLYGYTF. For the CDR3, the DNA is TGTGCCAGCAGCCCTAGAAGCCTCTATGGCTACACCTTC. Filled out from reference TRBV5-4 and TRBJ1-2, the complete variable domain reads ETGVTQSPTHLIKTRGQQVTLRCSSQSGHNTVSWYQQALGQGPQFIFQYYREEENGRGNFPPRFSGLQFPNYSSELNVNALELDDSALYLCASSPRSLYGYTFGSGTRLTVV.

This chain connects TRBV28 to TRBJ2-6; the D is unclear. The germline V and J ends were trimmed by 4 bases and 0 bases, with 16 bases remaining between them. Germline CDR1 is MDHEN and CDR2 is SYDVKM. This CDR3 comprises 18 residues. The CDR3 DNA reads as TGTGCCAGCAGTTGGGCGACGGCCGACCTCTCTGGGGCCAACGTCCTGACTTTC. It encodes CASSWATADLSGANVLTF.

This clonotype was observed at least ten times. This chain links TRBV11-1 with TRBJ1-3; D not resolved. Germline V CDR1 and CDR2: SGHAT, FQDESV (reference sequence). This CDR3 is 14 amino acids long. The V gene lost 3 bases and the J gene lost 0 bases, with 6 bases spanning the gap. The CDR3 here is CASSLRYSGNTIYF. DNA of the CDR3: TGTGCCAGCAGCTTGAGATACTCTGGAAACACCATATATTTT.

This clonotype was detected many times. The V gene is TRBV29-1, the J gene TRBJ2-3, with 9 bases fitting TRBD2. The CDR3 runs 14 residues. Germline CDR1 and CDR2: SQVTM and ANQGSEA. Losses at the gene ends were 3 bases for V and 4 bases for J; bases not matched to a gene: 5. The CDR3 sequence: CSVEGGRGPDTQYF. The DNA of the CDR3 is TGCAGCGTTGAGGGCGGGAGGGGCCCAGATACGCAGTATTTT.

The chain combines TRBV28 with TRBJ1-1; D gene uncertain. CDR1 is MDHEN, CDR2 SYDVKM, per germline. V lost 3 bases and J 3 bases, leaving 8 bases between the germline ends. The CDR3 length is 13 residues. The CDR3 bases are TGTGCCAGCAGTTTGGGGAAGTACACTGAAGCTTTCTTT. This sequence encodes CASSLGKYTEAFF.

This clonotype was counted only a few times. The rearrangement joins TRBV7-3 to TRBJ1-2; TRBD1 agrees at 8 bases. This CDR3 region has 14 residues. Germline V gene data show CDR1 as SGHTA and CDR2 as FQGTGA. With 5 bases clipped from V and 3 bases from J, the junction kept 5 bases outside the gene matches. The CDR3 DNA reads as TGTGCCAGCAGCAAGGACAGGGATGACTATGGCTACACCTTC. Its translation: CASSKDRDDYGYTF.

The chain uses TRBV6-1 and TRBJ2-1; TRBD2 matches 13 bases. Trimming cost V 5 bases and J 10 bases; bases outside gene matches: 17. The CDR3 totals 18 residues. Per germline, CDR1 MNHNS and CDR2 SASEGT. CDR3 protein: CASSSEGTSGVGSGEQFF. The CDR3 coding sequence is TGTGCCAGCAGTTCAGAAGGGACTAGCGGGGTGGGTAGCGGGGAGCAGTTCTTC.

Many counts were recorded for this clonotype. This chain connects TRBV19 to TRBJ2-3; 8 bases are a match to TRBD2. The CDR3 length is 15 residues. V lost 6 bases to trimming and J lost 2 bases; unmatched junction nucleotides: 7. In germline, CDR1 is LNHDA, CDR2 SQIVND (reference sequence). In nucleotides, the CDR3 is TGTGCCAGTAGAACTAGCGGTATAGCCACAGATACGCAGTATTTT. Translating it yields CASRTSGIATDTQYF.

V and J are TRBV12-3 or TRBV12-4 and TRBJ2-1, with TRBD1 as a possible D gene (5 bases). Trimming stripped 3 bases from V and 1 base from J, with 7 bases between. The CDR3 runs to 14 residues. The CDR3 region is CASSFQGSYNEQFF. The CDR3 DNA sequence: TGTGCCAGCAGTTTCCAGGGTTCCTACAATGAGCAGTTCTTC.

This clonotype came up many times. The chain is built from TRBV10-2 and TRBJ2-6; D remains ambiguous. V lost 5 bases and J 4 bases, leaving 12 bases between the germline ends. Germline values: CDR1 WSHSY, CDR2 SAAADI. CDR3 length equals 15 residues. Here the CDR3 reads CASSPAPFGANVLTF. CDR3 bases: TGCGCCAGCAGTCCTGCTCCGTTCGGGGCCAACGTCCTGACTTTC.

This clonotype has a count of ten or more. The chain uses TRBV7-6 and TRBJ2-3; 8 nucleotides agree with TRBD2. This CDR3 is 14 amino acids long. V trimming: 1 base; J trimming: 8 bases; junction bases outside the gene matches: 5. The germline V gene encodes CDR1 SGHVS and CDR2 FNYEAQ. This chain's CDR3 is CASSLDVLAVTQYF. The DNA for the CDR3 is TGTGCCAGCAGCTTAGATGTACTAGCGGTTACGCAGTATTTT.

This clonotype was seen a handful of times. The rearrangement joins TRBV11-2 to TRBJ2-3; D is uncertain. The germline gives CDR1 SGHAT, CDR2 FQNNGV. The CDR3 spans 15 residues. V was trimmed by 5 bases and J by 4 bases, leaving 16 bases between them. The CDR3 sequence: CASSIWTRESDTQYF. The DNA of the CDR3 is TGTGCCAGCAGCATATGGACCAGAGAGTCAGATACGCAGTATTTT.

This clonotype came up many times. The chain carries TRBV6-1 and TRBJ2-7; D is perhaps TRBD1 (5 bases). The CDR3 has 13 residues. Trimming took 1 base from V and 2 from J, leaving 6 bases between them. Per germline, CDR1 MNHNS and CDR2 SASEGT. The CDR3 nucleotides are TGTGCCAGCAGTGAAGGCAGGGCCTACGAGCAGTACTTC. Translated, it gives CASSEGRAYEQYF.